The clone carrying this TCR beta chain occurred once. Germline loops: CDR1 GTSNPN, CDR2 SVGIG (reference sequence). CDR3 length equals 13 residues. The V segment lost 3 bases and the J segment 7 bases; nucleotides outside the gene matches: 5. This entry comes from a study of blood T cell repertoires in COVID-19. Clones were sequenced by immunoSEQ multiplex PCR, and TCRdb holds only the in-frame ones, with some missing. The data contain around 300,000 clones, more than 75% of them singletons. The chain uses TRBV30 and TRBJ1-1; 10 nucleotides align to TRBD1. The sequenced material came from peripheral blood. The source of this sequence is a woman between 50 and 59 years old with active or convalescent COVID-19. CDR3 sequence reads: CAWSGTGVGEAFF. The CDR3 coding sequence is TGTGCCTGGAGCGGGACAGGGGTCGGTGAAGCTTTCTTT.